This T cell receptor beta chain was identified during a study of cytomegalovirus exposure and HLA in healthy donors (dated by TCRdb to about 2017). Some background on the complete study: An earlier analysis of 587 of the donors reported 250 to 300 Gb of sequence data and more than 90 million unique TCR beta sequences from some 180 million T cells. Alongside the repertoire data, information on donor age, sex, ethnicity and CMV serostatus was compiled. An earlier analysis of 587 of the donors applied high-throughput TCR beta sequencing to assess whether each TCR beta V gene segment acted as functional or pseudogenic. The aim of the study was to test whether cataloging public T cell receptors could identify signatures of past pathogen exposure. A later genetic analysis used genome-wide SNP genotypes for about 65% of the 666 donors, treating that subset as a discovery cohort. Rather than drawing on any new phenotypic data, the later analysis identified candidate immune exposures from TCR beta sequences and the way those sequences occurred across donors. The study profiled the T cell repertoires of about 720 subjects by immunosequencing and related them to cytomegalovirus serostatus. An early release that covered approximately 600 HLA-typed donors contained 250 to 350 gigabases of sequencing data and some 87 million unique TCR sequences. All discovery cohort repertoires had been generated on a single sequencing platform. The study combined high-throughput TCR immunosequencing, statistical association of individual TCRs with disease status, and machine learning to predict cytomegalovirus infection status. Because of strong linkage in the cohort, a handful of DR-DQ haplotypes were treated as single units for association and clustering. Among about 400 genotyped donors of the cohort, an average of around 250,000 unique TCR beta nucleotide sequences was sequenced per donor, of which about 18% were non-productive. Of the roughly 400 genotyped donors, about 84% fell in the genetic ancestry cluster associated with self-reported Caucasian donors. The number of typed donors differed by locus: about 629-630 for A, B, C, DRB1 and DQB1; approximately 530 for DQA1; 606 for DPA1; and around 450 for DPB1. Besides the first cohort of under 700 subjects, a separate validation cohort made up of some 110 different subjects was used. To study patterns of TCR occurrence, a later analysis re-analyzed previously published TCR beta repertoires from 666 donors and added high-resolution HLA genotyping. HLA typing included class I and class II loci at four-digit resolution.

Library preparation was by the immunoSEQ multiplex PCR assay. For the multiplex PCR, a mixture combining 60 forward primers for TCR Vbeta segments and 13 reverse primers for TCR Jbeta segments was used. The CDR3 region of rearranged TCR beta genes was amplified from genomic DNA with a multiplex PCR assay. The Illumina HiSeq System was used to sequence the amplified TCR beta libraries as 87-base-pair reads. As for how the authors treated the data: A later analysis counted tens of millions of unique TCR beta chains across the 640 or so repertoires, and roughly 10 million of these chains were shared by at least two donors. To remove PCR and sequencing errors, raw reads were error-corrected and collapsed into unique sequences using a nearest-neighbor algorithm that merged closely related sequences. To assign V, D and J gene segments, CDR3 sequences were aligned to IMGT reference sequences. For a sequence to be retained, a match of at least six nucleotides to both a V gene segment and a J gene segment was required. Rearrangements were classified as productive when the CDR3 lacked stop codons and remained in frame with V and J, and all other rearrangements were classified as non-productive. Following IMGT convention, CDR3 was defined as the stretch from the second conserved V-encoded cysteine up to the conserved J-encoded phenylalanine. The earlier analysis of some 540 of the donors excluded any sequence lacking an unambiguous match to a single V gene segment. In an earlier analysis of 587 of the donors, V segments were called functional above 56.7% productive rearrangements and were called segregating when the between-donor standard deviation exceeded 5%. To diagnose cytomegalovirus status from the catalog of TCR beta chain sequences, a statistical classification framework was built. In a later analysis, TCR nucleotide sequences were compared against IMGT/GENE-DB human TR gene sequences so that V and J genes could be assigned. In a later analysis, CDR3 sequences and most-parsimonious VDJ recombination scenarios were assigned using the TCRdist pipeline. In a later analysis, each TCR beta chain was defined by its CDR3 amino acid sequence together with its V-gene family, and reads without a unique V-gene family were excluded. As a way to deal with suspected cross-contamination and a sequencing artifact, a later analysis dropped 450 to 600 nucleotide sequences that were highly shared and had low generation probability. A later analysis calculated a clonal expansion index for each public chain from normalized within-repertoire ranks of inferred template counts. In a later analysis, generation probabilities were computed using a VDJ recombination model fitted to out-of-frame rearrangements, and the results were checked against IGoR. In a later analysis, hypergeometric tests were used to score TCR-TCR, TCR-HLA and TCR-CMV co-occurrence, with a repertoire-size bias correction applied to TCR pairs. False discovery rates were estimated in a later analysis by permuting HLA or CMV assignments 20 times. In a later analysis, co-occurring TCRs were grouped using DBSCAN, with TCRdist sequence similarity added in when clustering inside HLA-allele-positive subsets. For co-occurrence clustering, repertoires with fewer than 30,000 or more than 120,000 public chains were excluded, along with five repertoires with anomalous nucleotide sharing. This immuneACCESS table, as held by TCRdb, lists in-frame sequences with V and J called but not all clones. Of the missing ones, under half trace to an unresolved V gene in checked studies; the others have no known cause. The D gene and trimming were derived from the DNA, and the V and J assignments and clone size from that table. Within this sample are 160,000 or so clones, with 79% of them counted one time only. The top ten clonotypes cover roughly 0.76% of the sample.

V loses 3 bases, J loses 4 bases, and the germline ends lie 13 bases apart. Measured from the cysteine to the phenylalanine, the CDR3 is 15 residues long. Only the CDR3 DNA stays, 45 bases, in frame from base 1. According to the germline V gene, CDR1 reads MDHEN and CDR2 reads SYDVKM. Turning to this clone: The antigen it binds to is not known. Per-base quality was not reported, and no clone a single base away is much larger than it.

What the research found in general, with its limitations: An association between a missense DCLRE1C variant and V-gene and J-gene trimming of TCR beta chains was found in a later genetic analysis and replicated in an independent cohort. A later analysis found that most CMV-associated TCR beta chains appeared HLA-restricted, with HLA associations seemingly driven largely by CMV exposure. Because counts were too low, around 18 rarely observed V segments, including chromosome 9 orphons, were left out of the earlier analysis of some 600 of the donors. Most TCR sequences were observed very rarely across donors, whereas some public TCRs were present in many individuals. For the cohort, immune exposure information was limited to CMV serostatus. In a later analysis, several top co-occurrence clusters were reported to appear linked to parvovirus B19, influenza, CMV and Epstein-Barr virus. The 87-base-pair reads could not distinguish some IMGT-functional V segments, including TRBV6-2 and TRBV6-3, so those segments were excluded. At a false discovery rate of 0.05, a later analysis linked fewer than 20,000 TCR beta sequences to specific HLA alleles. Because HLA typing was unavailable for some donors at each locus, only the typed subset was used in association tests. Compared with equally common non-associated chains, HLA-associated TCR beta chains in a later analysis were more clonally expanded and had lower generation probabilities. The authors suggested that the approach could potentially be extended to other disease states and immunological phenotypes. In the study, some 160 TCR beta chains were listed as associated with cytomegalovirus. A later analysis found that TCR association rates varied across HLA loci, with DRB1 alleles showing the most associated TCRs and HLA-C alleles the fewest. Three of the identified cytomegalovirus-associated TCR beta chains were confirmed in vitro to be specific for cytomegalovirus antigens. In an earlier analysis of approximately 590 of the donors, most TCR beta V segments appeared in productive rearrangements about 87% or about 30% of the time, broadly matching IMGT annotations. According to a later genetic analysis, donors in an Asian-associated ancestry cluster had fewer N-insertions in productive TCRs than the roughly 700-donor mean. Linkage disequilibrium might explain the correlated functional status among segregating V segments, but an unknown experimental factor could not be ruled out. Roughly uniform sequencing depth across donors was assumed in presence/absence analyses, although this assumption may not hold. This cohort had only TCR beta chains sequenced, and the lack of alpha or paired-chain data limited which features could be detected. A further reported finding was that TCR beta sequences accurately predicted the HLA-A and HLA-B alleles for most subjects in the first cohort. A group of highly shared sequence variants was considered likely to be a technical artifact of the sequencing pipeline. In both the original and validation cohorts, the classifier was reported to diagnose cytomegalovirus status with high specificity and sensitivity. When HLA alleles, especially DR and DQ, strongly co-occurred, TCR associations were difficult to assign to individual alleles.

In total, 600 or so healthy bone marrow donors made up the cohort. At the time of sampling, every cohort member was nominally healthy, though immune exposures that went unrecorded were likely present. The donor tested CMV seronegative and was one of the 352 seronegative cohort members. Every donor gave a peripheral blood sample, and the peripheral blood mononuclear cells from that sample were used for TCR beta sequencing. The Qiagen DNeasy Blood Extraction Kit was used to extract genomic DNA from the blood cell samples. The sequence derives from a woman in her 40s in good health and CMV-seronegative. This chain is built from TRBV28 and TRBJ1-5; the D gene is perhaps TRBD1, from 6 matching bases. Sequenced material: PBMCs. The DNA is TGTGCCAGCAGTTTGGGCGACAGGCCTAATCAGCCCCAGCATTTT. This translates into CASSLGDRPNQPQHF.